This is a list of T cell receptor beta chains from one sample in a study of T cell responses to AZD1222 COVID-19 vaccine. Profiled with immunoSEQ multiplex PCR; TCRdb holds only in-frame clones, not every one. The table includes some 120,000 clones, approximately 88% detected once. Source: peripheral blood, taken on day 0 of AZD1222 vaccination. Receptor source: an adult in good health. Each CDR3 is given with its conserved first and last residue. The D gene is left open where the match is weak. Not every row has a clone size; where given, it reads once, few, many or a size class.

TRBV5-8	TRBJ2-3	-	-	TGTGCCAGCAGCCAGACGAGGGCAGATACGCAGTATTTT	CASSQTRADTQYF
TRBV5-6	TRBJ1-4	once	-	TGTGCCAGCAGCTTGAAGACAGGTTCAGAAAAACTGTTTTTT	CASSLKTGSEKLFF
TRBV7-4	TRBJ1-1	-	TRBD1	TGTGCCAGCAGGATGGTGAGACAGGGAACTGAAGCTTTCTTT	CASRMVRQGTEAFF
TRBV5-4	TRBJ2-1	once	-	TGTGCCAGCAGCGGAACAGGGAGGTCCTACAATGAGCAGTTCTTC	CASSGTGRSYNEQFF
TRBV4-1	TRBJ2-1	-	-	TGCGCCAGCAGCCAAGATCGAGGAGCGAGCTCCTACAATGAGCAGTTCTTC	CASSQDRGASSYNEQFF
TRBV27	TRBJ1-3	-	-	TGTGCCAGGGTGGGGCAGATCTCTGGAAACACCATATATTTT	CARVGQISGNTIYF
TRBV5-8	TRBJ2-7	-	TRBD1	TGTGCCAGCAGCAAGGGACAGGGGAACTACGAGCAGTACTTC	CASSKGQGNYEQYF
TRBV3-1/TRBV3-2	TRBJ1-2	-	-	TGTGCCAGCAGCTCACGATGGGCCACTCCCTATGGCTACACCTTC	CASSSRWATPYGYTF
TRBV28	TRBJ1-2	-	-	TGTGCCAGCAGTATGGGAACAGGCTATGGCTACACCTTC	CASSMGTGYGYTF
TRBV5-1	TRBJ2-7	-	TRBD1	TGCGCCAGCAGCTCCCTACCCGGGACAGGGGGTACCTACGAGCAGTACTTC	CASSSLPGTGGTYEQYF
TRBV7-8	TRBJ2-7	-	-	TGTGCCAGCAGCTTAGAGTCCCCATTAGGGGGGGAAACGTACGAGCAGTACTTC	CASSLESPLGGETYEQYF
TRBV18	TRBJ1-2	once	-	TGTGCCAGCTCCCCTATACAAGACCTCTATGGCTACACCTTC	CASSPIQDLYGYTF
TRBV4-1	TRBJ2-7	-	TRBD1	TGCGCCAGCAGCCAAGATAGGGACAGCAGCTCCTACGAGCAGTACTTC	CASSQDRDSSSYEQYF
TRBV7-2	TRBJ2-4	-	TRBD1	TGTGCCAGCAGCTCAAGGGGACAGGGGAGGATGGACATTCAGTACTTC	CASSSRGQGRMDIQYF
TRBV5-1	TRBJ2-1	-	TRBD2	TGCGCCAGCAGCTTGGAAGTCGCTAGCGGGTACAATGAGCAGTTCTTC	CASSLEVASGYNEQFF
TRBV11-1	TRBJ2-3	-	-	TGTGCCAGCTCCCAAGAAATCACAGATACGCAGTATTTT	CASSQEITDTQYF
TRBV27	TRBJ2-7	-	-	TGTGCCAGCAGTTTATCGCGGGTTTACGAGCAGTACTTC	CASSLSRVYEQYF
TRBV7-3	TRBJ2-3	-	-	TGTGCCAGCAGCTTTACCGGGACTAGCACAGATACGCAGTATTTT	CASSFTGTSTDTQYF